The source of this T cell receptor beta chain is a study of blood T cell repertoires in COVID-19. The trim removed 1 base at V and 7 bases at J, leaving 7 bases unmatched. The CDR3 contains 16 residues. Germline V gene lookup returns CDR1 LGHDT and CDR2 YNNKEL (reference sequence). The method was immunoSEQ multiplex PCR; TCRdb's version includes in-frame clones alone and lacks a portion of them. The table lists 50,000 to 75,000 clones, over 65% of them singletons. This clone was observed once. V gene TRBV3-1 (or the pseudogene TRBV3-2) combines with J gene TRBJ1-5, with TRBD1 identical over 10 bases. Sequenced input: peripheral blood. The sequence was obtained from a man aged 80 or over with active or convalescent COVID-19. The CDR3 DNA is TGTGCCAGCAGCCAAGCGGGACAGGGGACACAGCAGCCCCAGCATTTT. This translates into CASSQAGQGTQQPQHF.